Below, 8 T cell receptor beta chains from the same sample are listed, as sequenced in a study of blood T cell repertoires in COVID-19. Sequencing was performed with immunoSEQ multiplex PCR; in TCRdb, only in-frame clones are kept and a portion is missing. The sample yields some 190,000 clones, approximately 80% seen once. The source material was PBMCs or T cells enriched from blood (not recorded which). The source of these receptors is a young man with acute COVID-19.

The chain has TRBV20-1 and TRBJ1-2; D is unresolved. The CDR3 covers 11 residues. The ends were cut back, 2 bases at V and 7 bases at J, with 8 bases in the middle. The germline CDR1 and CDR2 sequences are DFQATT and SNEGSKA (reference sequence). The CDR3 loop reads CSARFQVGYTF. The DNA for the CDR3 is TGCAGTGCTAGATTTCAGGTTGGCTACACCTTC.

J is TRBJ1-3 and V is TRBV10-1; TRBD1 matches at 7 bases. J was trimmed by 0 bases and V by 6 bases; bases with no gene match: 8. The CDR3 has 16 residues. Germline loops: CDR1 WNHNN, CDR2 SYGVQD (reference sequence). CDR3 sequence: CASSGGQASSGNTIYF. CDR3 coding DNA: TGCGCCAGCAGCGGTGGACAGGCCAGCTCTGGAAACACCATATATTTT.

The chain is built from TRBV7-6 and TRBJ2-1, with 9 bases matching TRBD2. Trimming at V came to 2 bases and at J to 0 bases, leaving 11 bases not matched to a gene. The CDR3 has 19 amino acids. Germline values: CDR1 SGHVS, CDR2 FNYEAQ. The CDR3 DNA sequence: TGTGCCAGCAGCTTAAGAGCCATTCTTAGCGGGAGCTCCTACAATGAGCAGTTCTTC. Translation: CASSLRAILSGSSYNEQFF.

The genes are TRBV5-4 and TRBJ2-3, with D perhaps TRBD1 (6 bases). With 4 bases removed from V and 2 bases from J, the gap between germline ends came to 14 bases. This CDR3 has 15 amino acids. Germline lookup yields CDR1 SGHNT and CDR2 YYREEE (reference sequence). The DNA for the CDR3 is TGTGCCAGCAGCCCCTCCGGGGACAACACAGATACGCAGTATTTT. Translating it yields CASSPSGDNTDTQYF. The variable domain in full, completed from reference TRBV5-4 and TRBJ2-3, reads ETGVTQSPTHLIKTRGQQVTLRCSSQSGHNTVSWYQQALGQGPQFIFQYYREEENGRGNFPPRFSGLQFPNYSSELNVNALELDDSALYLCASSPSGDNTDTQYFGPGTRLTVL.

The V gene is TRBV12-3 or TRBV12-4, the J gene TRBJ1-1; no clear D. The CDR3 is made up of 11 amino acids. V shed 3 bases and J shed 7 bases, with 6 bases lying between them. CDR3 sequence: CASSFEGEAFF. Written as DNA, the CDR3 is TGTGCCAGCAGTTTTGAGGGTGAAGCTTTCTTT.

This clone has only a few counts. V usage is TRBV5-1 and J usage is TRBJ2-7, with a tentative D call TRBD1 (6 bases). The CDR3 covers 14 residues. Germline CDR1 SGHRS, CDR2 YFSETQ. Trimming pared 0 bases from V and 2 bases from J, leaving 9 bases between. CDR3 sequence reads: CASSLGQEPYEQYF. The CDR3 region has the DNA TGCGCCAGCAGCTTGGGACAGGAGCCCTACGAGCAGTACTTC.

This sequence joins TRBV6-5 and TRBJ1-4; D is perhaps TRBD1 (5 bases). V was pared by 6 bases and J by 1 base, with 9 bases between. Germline lookup yields CDR1 MNHEY and CDR2 SVGAGI. CDR3 length: 14 amino acids. In nucleotides, the CDR3 is TGTGCCAGCAGATCTACAGGAACTAATGAAAAACTGTTTTTT. Amino acid sequence: CASRSTGTNEKLFF.

This sequence joins TRBV19 and TRBJ1-2, with D perhaps TRBD1 (5 bases). The CDR3 runs 14 residues. Germline V CDR1 and CDR2: LNHDA, SQIVND (reference sequence). Trimming removed 4 bases at V and 2 bases at J, with 11 bases between. In nucleotides, the CDR3 is TGTGCCAGTAGTAACCAGGGTTCGAACTATGGCTACACCTTC. This encodes CASSNQGSNYGYTF.